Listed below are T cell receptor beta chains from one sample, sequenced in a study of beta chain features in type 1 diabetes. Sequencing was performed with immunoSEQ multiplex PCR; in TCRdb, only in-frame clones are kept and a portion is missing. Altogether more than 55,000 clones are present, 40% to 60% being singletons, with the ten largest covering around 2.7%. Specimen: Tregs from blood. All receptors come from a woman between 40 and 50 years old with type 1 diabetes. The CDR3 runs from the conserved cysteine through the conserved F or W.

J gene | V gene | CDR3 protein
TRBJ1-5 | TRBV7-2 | CASSLGSRRRNQPQHF
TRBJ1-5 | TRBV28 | CASSSPVQHF
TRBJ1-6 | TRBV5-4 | CASSVDLRALHF
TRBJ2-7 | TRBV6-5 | CASSYRRTDYEQYF
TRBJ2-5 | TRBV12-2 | CASRPGGETETQYF
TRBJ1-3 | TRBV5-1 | CASSFVGAGNTIYF
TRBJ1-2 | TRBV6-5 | CASSYSAGHYGYTF
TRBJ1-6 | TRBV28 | CASSPGEGVSPLHF
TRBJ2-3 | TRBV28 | CASSNSGSDPTQYF
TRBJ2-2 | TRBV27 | CASSLGQGPDTGELFF
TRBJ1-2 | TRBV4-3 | CASSQEEGASGYTF
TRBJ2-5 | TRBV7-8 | CASSLAGRVGETQYF
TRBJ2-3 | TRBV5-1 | CASSLQGMGDTQYF
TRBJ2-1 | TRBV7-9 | CASSSRGGVYNEQFF
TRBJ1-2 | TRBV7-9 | CASSLIGGSYTF
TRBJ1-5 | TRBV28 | CASSWGTVLYQPQHF
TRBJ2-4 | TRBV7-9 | CASSLNRAKNIQYF
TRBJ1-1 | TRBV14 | CASSQAAGTEAFF
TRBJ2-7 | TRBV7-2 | CASSFGGGPQQYF
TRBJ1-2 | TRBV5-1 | CASSSEGQGPLYGYTF
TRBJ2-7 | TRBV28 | CATKRAGGYYEQYF
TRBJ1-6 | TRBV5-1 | CASSLGQLPSYNSPLHF
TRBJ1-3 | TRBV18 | CASSPSRGNTIYF
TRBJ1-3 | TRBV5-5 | CASSLDVANTIYF
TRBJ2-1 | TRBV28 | CASSLASEGSPLYNEQFF
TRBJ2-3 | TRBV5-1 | CASQTSGGTDTQYF
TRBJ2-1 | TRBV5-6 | CASSFDNEQFF
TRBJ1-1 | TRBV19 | CASSSRGGTEAFF
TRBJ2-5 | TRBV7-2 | CASSPRDIMGTQYF
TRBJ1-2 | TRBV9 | CASSDGTGTGGYTF
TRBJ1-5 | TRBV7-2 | CASSFGVNQPQHF
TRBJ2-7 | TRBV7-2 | CASSLDGGRGYEQYF
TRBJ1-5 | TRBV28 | CASCRGRGNQPQHF
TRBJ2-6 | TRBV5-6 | CASSLTAGANVLTF
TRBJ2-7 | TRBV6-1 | CAASSGTPYEQYF
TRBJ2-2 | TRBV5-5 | CASSWGTGADTGELFF
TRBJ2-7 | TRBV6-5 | CASSPPERGMREQYF
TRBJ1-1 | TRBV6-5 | CASSLNIRGEAFF
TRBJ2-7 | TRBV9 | CASSVGTHSYEQYF
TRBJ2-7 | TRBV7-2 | CASSLEWQGIKQYF
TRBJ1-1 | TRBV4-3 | CASSQDGQGGTEAFF
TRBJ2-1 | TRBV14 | CASSQDSGRVEQFF
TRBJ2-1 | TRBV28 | CASSFAGTSGYNEQFF
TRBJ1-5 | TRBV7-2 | CASSPRVGQPQHF
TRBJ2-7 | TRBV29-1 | CSVGRSPRPYEQYF
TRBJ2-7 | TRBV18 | CASSPREQGYGSEQYF
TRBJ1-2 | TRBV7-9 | CASSLGPFYGYTF
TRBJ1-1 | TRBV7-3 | CASSLTSQRNTEAFF
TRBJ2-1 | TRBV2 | CASSVTSGRTVEQFF
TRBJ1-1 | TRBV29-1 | CSALGQSNTEAFF
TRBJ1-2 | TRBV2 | CASSEALRRGGGYTF
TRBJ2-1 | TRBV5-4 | CASSLTGIDEQFF
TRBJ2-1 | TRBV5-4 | CASSLGAGGNGDEQFF
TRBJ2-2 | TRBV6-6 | CASLQPRQGAGELFF
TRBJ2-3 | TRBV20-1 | CSASKDTQYF